The 11 T cell receptor beta chains in this list originate from one sample, sequenced in a study of cytomegalovirus exposure and HLA in healthy donors. PCR employed 60 Vbeta and 13 Jbeta primers. Sequencing was performed with immunoSEQ multiplex PCR; in TCRdb, only in-frame clones are kept and a portion is missing. The sample has 150,000 to 200,000 clones, roughly three quarters seen once. The source material was PBMCs. These TCRs come from a male donor in good health and CMV-seronegative.

The chain combines TRBV28 with TRBJ1-4; possible D gene TRBD1, 6 bases. V dropped 4 bases and J dropped 13 bases, with 19 bases sitting between them. The length of the CDR3 is 14 residues. CDR1 and CDR2 (germline): MDHEN, SYDVKM. The CDR3 coding sequence is TGTGCCAGCAGTTCCGGGACAACGGCGAGGACACTGTTTTTT. This encodes CASSSGTTARTLFF.

The chain joins TRBV19 to TRBJ2-5; TRBD1 aligns across 9 bases. V shed 5 bases and J 5 bases; nucleotides not matched to a gene: 6. The CDR3 runs 14 residues. Germline CDR1 LNHDA, CDR2 SQIVND (reference sequence). The CDR3 sequence: CASSPQGAGETQYF. The CDR3 nucleotides read TGTGCCAGTAGTCCACAGGGGGCTGGTGAGACCCAGTACTTC.

The CDR3 here is CASSLQGAEAFF. The CDR3 bases are TGTGCCAGCAGTTTACAGGGGGCTGAAGCTTTCTTT. This chain connects TRBV28 to TRBJ1-1; 7 bases align to TRBD1. Germline values: CDR1 MDHEN, CDR2 SYDVKM. The CDR3 is made up of 12 amino acids. Losses at the gene ends were 2 bases for V and 6 bases for J; bases not matched to a gene: 0.

V usage is TRBV7-3 and J usage is TRBJ2-5; TRBD1 matches 7 bases. Trimming at V came to 2 bases and at J to 7 bases, leaving 4 bases not matched to a gene. CDR1 is SGHTA and CDR2 is FQGTGA in the germline V gene. The CDR3 is made up of 13 amino acids. CDR3 nucleotide sequence: TGTGCCAGCAGCTTAGAGGGGGCAGGGACCCAGTACTTC. This translates into CASSLEGAGTQYF.

The chain is built from TRBV19 and TRBJ1-2, with 7 bases that match TRBD1. The germline gives CDR1 LNHDA, CDR2 SQIVND (reference sequence). Unmatched junction bases numbered 11, after V lost 6 bases and J lost 7 bases. The CDR3 spans 14 residues. In DNA, the CDR3 is TGTGCCAGTAGCCAGGGACAGAACTACTTTGGCTACACCTTC. Amino acids: CASSQGQNYFGYTF.

The CDR3 nucleotides read TGTGCCAGCAGCGCCGGGGGGGCCCCCTACGAGCAGTACTTC. It yields the protein CASSAGGAPYEQYF. The chain uses TRBV11-3 and TRBJ2-7, with 8 positions matching TRBD2. Germline trimming cut 5 bases from V and 2 bases from J; bases unmatched to any gene: 5. Per germline, CDR1 SGHNT and CDR2 YENEEA. The CDR3 runs 14 residues.

This clone was detected a few times. The chain has TRBV21-1 and TRBJ1-5. TRBV21-1 is a pseudogene segment. There are 19 residues in the CDR3. The CDR3: CASGLTGGPQVNSNQPQHF. CDR3 DNA: TGTGCCAGCGGCCTTACCGGGGGGCCACAGGTTAATAGCAATCAGCCCCAGCATTTT.

V usage is TRBV5-1 and J usage is TRBJ2-5; 8 bases agree with TRBD1. The J call is doubtful: the DNA matches TRBJ2-7 better. Germline V CDR1 and CDR2: SGHRS, YFSETQ. CDR3 length equals 14 residues. CDR3 bases: TGCGCCAGCAGCTTGGCCCAGGGGGCGAACGAGCAGTACTTC. This encodes CASSLAQGANEQYF.

The gene calls are TRBV5-4 and TRBJ1-1; 8 nucleotides align to TRBD1. V dropped 0 bases and J dropped 3; count of bases not matched to a gene: 10. The CDR3 is 17 amino acids. Germline values: CDR1 SGHNT, CDR2 YYREEE (reference sequence). The CDR3 bases are TGTGCCAGCAGCTTGGGAATGAGCAGGGGGCGCGACACTGAAGCTTTCTTT. This gives the protein CASSLGMSRGRDTEAFF.

This clone was observed a few times. The rearrangement links TRBV2 to TRBJ2-7; TRBD2 is a possible D gene (6 bases). Germline V lookup: CDR1 SNHLY, CDR2 FYNNEI. Trimming shortened V by 4 bases and J by 5 bases, and 15 bases separated the two germline ends. The CDR3 loop spans 14 amino acids. CDR3 loop: CASSARTPGDEQYF. The CDR3 DNA reads as TGTGCCAGCAGTGCCCGGACCCCGGGGGACGAGCAGTACTTC.

The chain employs TRBV5-5 and TRBJ1-6; D gene unclear. Germline values: CDR1 SGHKS, CDR2 YYEKEE (reference sequence). The CDR3 length is 13 residues. The V end was cut by 0 bases, the J end by 9 bases, with 7 bases between. The CDR3 region has the DNA TGTGCCAGCAGCTTGGAAGGGAGTTCACCCCTCCACTTT. This encodes CASSLEGSSPLHF. The full variable domain, rest sourced from reference TRBV5-5 and TRBJ1-6, is DAGVTQSPTHLIKTRGQQVTLRCSPISGHKSVSWYQQVLGQGPQFIFQYYEKEERGRGNFPDRFSARQFPNYSSELNVNALLLGDSALYLCASSLEGSSPLHFGNGTRLTVT.